The 6 T cell receptor beta chains presented below share a single source sample, sequenced in a study of human T cells and chemical hapten exposure (dated by TCRdb to about 2021). The time point tag for this specimen amounts to: patch test 2, 6 weeks after DPC sensitization. Per the publication, the treatment or condition label means: therapeutic diphenylcyclopropenone sensitization with weekly scalp DPC. The library was produced with RACE. Reads for this sample came from a NextSeq 500. Using fastp trimming at Q25 and MiXCR clonotype assembly, TCRdb reanalyzed the public sequencing data and kept in-frame beta chains. CDR3 protein duplicates are merged, each entry listing the most common genes and DNA. The sample table records 85,000 to 100,000 distinct CDR3 sequences; roughly 11% of these occur just once. The biggest ten clones account for more than 2% of the sample. The source material was whole blood, sampled in connection with sensitization to the hapten diphenylcyclopropenone (DPC). The receptors come from a man aged 35-49 years with alopecia areata. Some clones in this sample may be carry-over from other donors' samples.

The sample holds many counts of this clonotype. The junction does not match germline at one end; this may be a read error. The J gene is TRBJ2-3, the V gene TRBV12-3 or TRBV12-4; D gene ambiguous. The CDR3 totals 12 residues. CDR3 sequence (DNA): TGTGCCAGCAGTTCCCGCACCGATACGCAGTATTTT. Its translation: CASSSRTDTQYF.

The V call is TRBV14, the J call TRBJ2-7; D might be TRBD2 (5 bases). The CDR3 covers 17 residues. Per the germline V gene, CDR1 is SGHDN and CDR2 is FVKESK. Between the trimmed V and J ends, which lost 4 bases and 1 base, there was a span of 20 bases. The CDR3 region is CASSLMVSPGKSYEQYF. As DNA, the CDR3 is TGTGCCAGCAGCCTGATGGTCAGCCCGGGGAAATCCTACGAGCAGTACTTC.

The chain joins TRBV6-5 to TRBJ2-1; the match to TRBD2 covers 13 bases. Per the germline V gene, CDR1 is MNHEY and CDR2 is SVGAGI. V was clipped by 2 bases and J by 10 bases; unmatched bases: 11. The CDR3 covers 17 residues. CDR3 sequence (DNA): TGTGCCAGCAGTTACACGTGGACTAGCGGGGGCGAACAGGAGCAGTTCTTC. It is translated as CASSYTWTSGGEQEQFF.

This clonotype was seen ten or more times. The chain recombines TRBV5-1 with TRBJ2-4; tentative D call: TRBD1 (5 bases). This CDR3 has 17 amino acids. Per the germline V gene, CDR1 is SGHRS and CDR2 is YFSETQ. Trimming pared 0 bases from V and 0 bases from J, leaving 13 bases between. In nucleotides, the CDR3 is TGCGCCAGCAGCTTGGGACAGCTGTCGCTAGCCAAAAACATTCAGTACTTC. Translation gives CASSLGQLSLAKNIQYF.

This sequence joins TRBV29-1 and TRBJ2-5, with D perhaps being TRBD1 or TRBD2 (5 bases each). The germline V gene encodes CDR1 SQVTM and CDR2 ANQGSEA. The V end lost 3 bases, the J end lost 5 bases, and 16 bases lay between the germline ends. The CDR3 length is 14 residues. This CDR3 reads CSVEFGTKRETQYF. In DNA, the CDR3 is TGCAGCGTTGAGTTTGGGACCAAAAGGGAGACCCAGTACTTC.

This clonotype has a handful of counts. The chain couples TRBV6-1 to TRBJ1-1; no firm D call. Germline CDR1 MNHNS, CDR2 SASEGT. V was clipped by 3 bases and J by 0 bases, with 11 bases between them. The CDR3 runs 15 residues. The CDR3 bases are TGTGCCAGCAGTGATTCGGTGTTAATGAACACTGAAGCTTTCTTT. As protein: CASSDSVLMNTEAFF.